The sequence of this T cell receptor beta chain was determined in a study of blood T cells in healthy people across ages. The CDR3 length is 17 residues. V lost 1 base and J lost 4; bases outside the gene matches: 3. Germline CDR1 and CDR2: SGHDT and YYEEEE. Using a J-beta primer mix together with a sample-barcoded 5' primer, a second PCR was run for roughly 6 to 12 cycles. No fewer than 2.5 million CDR3-containing paired-end reads came from each sample. TCRdb independently ran MiXCR on the 5' RACE reads; one entry per CDR3 protein. The sample consists of over 600,000 distinct CDR3 sequences, about half of them appearing once.

Specimen: blood. This chain uses TRBV5-6 with TRBJ2-2; 14 positions match TRBD2. The receptor's source is a man at least 80 years old in good health. The CDR3 region is CASSLSGLAGVTGELFF. The CDR3 DNA follows: TGTGCCAGCAGCTTGTCGGGACTAGCGGGAGTCACCGGGGAGCTGTTTTTT. The full variable domain, completed using reference TRBV5-6 and TRBJ2-2, is DAGVTQSPTHLIKTRGQQVTLRCSPKSGHDTVSWYQQALGQGPQFIFQYYEEEERQRGNFPDRFSGHQFPNYSSELNVNALLLGDSALYLCASSLSGLAGVTGELFFGEGSRLTVL.